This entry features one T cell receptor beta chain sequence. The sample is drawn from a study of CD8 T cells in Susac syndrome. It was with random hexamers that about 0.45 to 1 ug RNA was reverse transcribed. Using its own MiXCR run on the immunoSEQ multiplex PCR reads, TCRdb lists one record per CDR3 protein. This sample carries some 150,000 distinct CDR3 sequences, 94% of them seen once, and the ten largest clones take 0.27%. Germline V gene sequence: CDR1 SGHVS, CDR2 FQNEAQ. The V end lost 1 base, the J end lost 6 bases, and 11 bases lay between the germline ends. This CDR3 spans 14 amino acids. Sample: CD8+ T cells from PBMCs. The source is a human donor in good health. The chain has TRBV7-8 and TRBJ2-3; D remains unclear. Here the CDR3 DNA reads TGTGCCAGCAGCTTAGTAGCCAAGGGTGATACGCAGTATTTT. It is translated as CASSLVAKGDTQYF.